Listed below are T cell receptor beta chains from one sample, sequenced in a study of T-cell reconstitution after alpha-beta-depleted transplantation in children. Each CDR3 protein gets one entry after TCRdb re-called the PCR reads with MiXCR. This sample has 300,000 to 400,000 distinct CDR3 sequences; 23% occur once, and the top ten carry approximately 10%. Material: PBMCs, mostly from graft donor cells, obtained 180 days after TCRalphabeta/CD19-depleted stem cell transplant. These receptors came from a male patient under 18 who had a stem cell transplant for acute lymphoblastic leukemia, so the T cells may come from the graft donor. CDR3s include the opening cysteine and the closing phenylalanine or tryptophan. The D gene is left open where the match is weak. Where a row states a size, it is once, few, many or the class of an expanded clone; other rows omit it.

clone_size,j_call,d_call,v_call,cdr3_length,cdr3_nt,cdr3_aa
few,TRBJ2-1,TRBD2,TRBV12-3/TRBV12-4,19,TGTGCCAGCAGTAGCAATAGACTAGCGGGAGGGTCCACCTACAATGAGCAGTTCTTC,CASSSNRLAGGSTYNEQFF
few,TRBJ2-5,-,TRBV4-2,15,TGTGCCAGCAGCCAACTAGGACCACTCCAAGAGACCCAGTACTTC,CASSQLGPLQETQYF
few,TRBJ2-3,-,TRBV15,16,TGTGCCACCAGCAGGCCGCTCCGAGCGGACACAAATACGCAGTATTTT,CATSRPLRADTNTQYF
-,TRBJ1-1,-,TRBV29-1,13,TGCAGCGCCCTTACAGGGTGGGTGACTGAAGCTTTCTTT,CSALTGWVTEAFF
few,TRBJ1-5,TRBD1,TRBV5-1,13,TGCGCCAGCAGCCCGACAGGGTACCAGCCCCAGCATTTT,CASSPTGYQPQHF
-,TRBJ2-1,TRBD2,TRBV5-1,15,TGCGCCAGCAGCATCACTAGCGGGAGGGCCGGTGAGCAGTTCTTC,CASSITSGRAGEQFF
-,TRBJ2-7,TRBD2,TRBV27,14,TGTGCCAGCAGGAGCGGGAGACACCTCTACGAGCAGTACTTC,CASRSGRHLYEQYF
-,TRBJ1-4,-,TRBV27,12,TGTGCCAGCATTTCAACTAATGAAAAACTGTTTTTT,CASISTNEKLFF
-,TRBJ2-7,-,TRBV28,18,TGTGCCAGCAGTTTAGAGGGGTGGACCGGAGGGGAAAAGGACGAGCAGTACTTC,CASSLEGWTGGEKDEQYF
-,TRBJ2-1,TRBD2,TRBV5-4,15,TGTGCCAGCAGCTTGGTAGGGACTAGCGGGAGGGGACAGTTCTTC,CASSLVGTSGRGQFF
-,TRBJ2-2,TRBD2,TRBV5-1,16,TGCGCCAGCAGCGGGGGACTAGCGGGAGTAACCGGGGAGCTGTTTTTT,CASSGGLAGVTGELFF
-,TRBJ1-2,-,TRBV5-1,15,TGCGCCAGCAGCTTGAGCTGGGGCGCTAACTATGGCTACACCTTC,CASSLSWGANYGYTF
many,TRBJ1-5,-,TRBV6-2/TRBV6-3,14,TGTGCCAGCAGTTACGGGGACAGCAATCAGCCCCAGCATTTT,CASSYGDSNQPQHF
many,TRBJ2-7,TRBD2,TRBV10-3,14,TGTGCCATCAGTGAAAGTGTCCAACTAGCGGTGCAGTACTTC,CAISESVQLAVQYF
few,TRBJ2-7,TRBD1,TRBV10-3,18,TGTGCCATCAGATCACAGGGGGCCAAAGAAGACCGCTCCTACGAGCAGTACTTC,CAIRSQGAKEDRSYEQYF
-,TRBJ2-5,TRBD1,TRBV5-8,16,TGTGCCAGCAGCTTGGCGCTGGGACAGATAAAAGAGACCCAGTACTTC,CASSLALGQIKETQYF
-,TRBJ2-2,-,TRBV5-1,16,TGCGCCAGCAGCTTGTTGACCCCCCGGAACACCGGGGAGCTGTTTTTT,CASSLLTPRNTGELFF
-,TRBJ1-5,-,TRBV5-1,15,TGCGCCAGCAGCTTGGAGGGCGGCATAAATCAGCCCCAGCATTTT,CASSLEGGINQPQHF
-,TRBJ2-1,-,TRBV29-1,11,TGCAGCGTCGCTGGATACAATGAGCAGTTCTTC,CSVAGYNEQFF
few,TRBJ1-5,TRBD1,TRBV5-1,15,TGCGCCAGCAGCCCGGACAGGGGAGGGGATCAGCCCCAGCATTTT,CASSPDRGGDQPQHF
once,TRBJ1-5,-,TRBV20-1,14,TGCAGTGCTAGGGCGGGCCAGGGCCCCAGTCCCCAGCATTTT,CSARAGQGPSPQHF
once,TRBJ2-7,-,TRBV4-1,16,TGCGCCAGCAGGAAAAGTATGGTGGGGGCCGCCTACGAGCAGTACTTC,CASRKSMVGAAYEQYF
few,TRBJ2-5,TRBD2,TRBV20-1,17,TGCAGTGCTCCTGCCCTGCTAGCGGGAGGGCTCCAAGAGACCCAGTACTTC,CSAPALLAGGLQETQYF
few,TRBJ1-1,-,TRBV9,14,TGTGCCAGCAGCGTACCCCCGGGGAACACTGAAGCTTTCTTT,CASSVPPGNTEAFF
-,TRBJ2-7,-,TRBV14,14,TGTGCCAGCAGCCAAGAGGGGAAGGGGGGCGAGCAGTACTTC,CASSQEGKGGEQYF
few,TRBJ2-5,-,TRBV6-1,14,TGTGCCAGCAGTGGTGGATCGGTTCAAGAGACCCAGTACTTC,CASSGGSVQETQYF
-,TRBJ2-7,-,TRBV20-1,15,TGCAGTGCTAGAGCCTCCAGGCTAGCGACGGGCGAGCAGTACTTC,CSARASRLATGEQYF
-,TRBJ1-5,-,TRBV12-3/TRBV12-4,17,TGTGCCAGCAGTTCCGACTGGTTCTATTGGCCACTTCAGCCCCAGCATTTT,CASSSDWFYWPLQPQHF
-,TRBJ2-7,-,TRBV20-1,14,TGCAGTGCTTGTTTCCAGGGTGGAACCTACGAGCAGTACTTC,CSACFQGGTYEQYF
few,TRBJ2-3,-,TRBV7-3,15,TGTGCCAGCAGCTCCAGGGACGGACGCACAGATACGCACTATTTT,CASSSRDGRTDTHYF
-,TRBJ1-2,-,TRBV12-3/TRBV12-4,14,TGTGCCAGCAGTTTAGGGTCCTTCAACTATGGCTACACCTTC,CASSLGSFNYGYTF
few,TRBJ2-7,-,TRBV10-3,11,TGTGCCACCGGACTATCCTACGAGCAGTACTTC,CATGLSYEQYF
few,TRBJ2-4,TRBD1,TRBV6-1,14,TGTGCCAGCAGTCCCCGGACAGGGAAAAACATTCAGTACTTC,CASSPRTGKNIQYF
few,TRBJ2-5,-,TRBV2,16,TGTGCCAGCAGTACCCGGCTTCACGGGAGCCAAGAGACCCAGTACTTC,CASSTRLHGSQETQYF
many,TRBJ2-7,-,TRBV7-2,11,TGTGCCAGCAGCCCCCACTACGAGCAGTACTTC,CASSPHYEQYF